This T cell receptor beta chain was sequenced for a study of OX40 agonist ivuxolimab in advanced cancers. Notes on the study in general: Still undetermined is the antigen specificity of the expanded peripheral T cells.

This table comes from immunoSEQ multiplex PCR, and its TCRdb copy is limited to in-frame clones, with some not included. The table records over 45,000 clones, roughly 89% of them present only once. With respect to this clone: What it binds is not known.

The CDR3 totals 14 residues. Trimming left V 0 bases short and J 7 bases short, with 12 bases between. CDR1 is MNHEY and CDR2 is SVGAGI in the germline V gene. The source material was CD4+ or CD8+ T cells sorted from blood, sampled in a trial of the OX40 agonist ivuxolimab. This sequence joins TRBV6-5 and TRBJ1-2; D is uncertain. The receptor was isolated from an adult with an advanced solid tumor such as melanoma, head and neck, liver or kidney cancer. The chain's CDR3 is CASSYSGSSRGYTF. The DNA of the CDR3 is TGTGCCAGCAGTTACTCGGGAAGTAGTCGTGGCTACACCTTC.